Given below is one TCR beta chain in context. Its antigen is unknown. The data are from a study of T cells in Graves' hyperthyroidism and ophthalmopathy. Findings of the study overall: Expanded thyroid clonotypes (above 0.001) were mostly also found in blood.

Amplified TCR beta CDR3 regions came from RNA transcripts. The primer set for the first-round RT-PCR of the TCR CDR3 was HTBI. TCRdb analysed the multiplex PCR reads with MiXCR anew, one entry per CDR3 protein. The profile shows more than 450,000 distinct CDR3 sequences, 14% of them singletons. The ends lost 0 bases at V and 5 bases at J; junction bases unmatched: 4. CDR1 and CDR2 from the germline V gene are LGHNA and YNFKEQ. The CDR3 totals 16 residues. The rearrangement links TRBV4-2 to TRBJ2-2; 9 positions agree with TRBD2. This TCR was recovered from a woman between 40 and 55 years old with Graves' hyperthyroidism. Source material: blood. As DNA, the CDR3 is TGTGCCAGCAGCCAAGAGGGCGGGAGGGAGACCGGGGAGCTGTTTTTT. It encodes CASSQEGGRETGELFF.